This T cell receptor (beta chain) was recorded in a study of shared clonotypes between healthy human individuals. The study's findings and limits: Non-shared clonotypes showed lower generation probabilities than clonotypes common to all four donors.

Germline V gene lookup returns CDR1 SNHLY and CDR2 FYNNEI. V shed 11 bases and J shed 0 bases, with 7 bases lying between them. The CDR3 sequence is 11 residues long. Donors, healthy HIV-negative adults, lacked recent acute infections or vaccinations. A note on this clone: No antigen is known for it.

Sequencing used immunoSEQ multiplex PCR; TCRdb keeps in-frame clones, though not all of them. This sample carries approximately 1,000,000 clones, approximately 75% of them seen once, and the ten largest clones take 0.89%. The rearrangement uses TRBV2 and TRBJ1-1; tentative D call: TRBD1 (5 bases). This receptor was obtained from a man between 18 and 35 years old in good health. Some clones in this sample may be carry-over from other donors' samples. Sequencing used memory CD4+ T cells from PBMCs. The sample's subset: CD45RA-negative fraction. The CDR3 protein is CAGGVNTEAFF. The CDR3 coding sequence is TGTGCCGGGGGAGTGAACACTGAAGCTTTCTTT.